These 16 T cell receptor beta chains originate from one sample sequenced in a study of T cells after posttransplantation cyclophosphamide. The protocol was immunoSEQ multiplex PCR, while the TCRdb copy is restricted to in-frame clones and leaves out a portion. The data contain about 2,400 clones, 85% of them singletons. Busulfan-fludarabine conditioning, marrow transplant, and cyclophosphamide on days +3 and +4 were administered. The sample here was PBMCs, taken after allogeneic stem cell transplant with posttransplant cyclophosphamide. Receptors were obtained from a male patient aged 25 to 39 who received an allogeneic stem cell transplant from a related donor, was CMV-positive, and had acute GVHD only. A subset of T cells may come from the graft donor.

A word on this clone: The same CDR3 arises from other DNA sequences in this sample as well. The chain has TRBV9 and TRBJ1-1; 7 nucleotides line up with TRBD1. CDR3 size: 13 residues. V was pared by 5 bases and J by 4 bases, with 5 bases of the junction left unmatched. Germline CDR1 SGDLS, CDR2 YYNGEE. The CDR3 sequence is CASSAGTATEAFF. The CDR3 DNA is TGTGCCAGCAGTGCCGGGACAGCCACTGAAGCTTTCTTT. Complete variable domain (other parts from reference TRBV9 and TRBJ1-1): DSGVTQTPKHLITATGQRVTLRCSPRSGDLSVYWYQQSLDQGLQFLIQYYNGEERAKGNILERFSAQQFPDLHSELNLSSLELGDSALYFCASSAGTATEAFFGQGTRLTVV.

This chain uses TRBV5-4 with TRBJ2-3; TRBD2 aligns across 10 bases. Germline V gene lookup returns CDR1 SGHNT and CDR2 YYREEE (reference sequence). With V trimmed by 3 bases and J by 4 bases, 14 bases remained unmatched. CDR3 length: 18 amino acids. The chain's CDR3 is CASSSAGGIITGADTQYF. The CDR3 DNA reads TGTGCCAGCAGCTCAGCGGGGGGGATTATAACGGGCGCAGATACGCAGTATTTT.

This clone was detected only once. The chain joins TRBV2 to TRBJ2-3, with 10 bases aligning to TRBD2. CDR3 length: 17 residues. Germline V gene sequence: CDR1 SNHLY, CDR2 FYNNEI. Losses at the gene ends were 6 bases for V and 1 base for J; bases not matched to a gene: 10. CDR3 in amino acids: CASRGLAPPRGTDTQYF. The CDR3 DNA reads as TGTGCCAGCAGGGGACTAGCGCCTCCAAGGGGCACAGATACGCAGTATTTT.

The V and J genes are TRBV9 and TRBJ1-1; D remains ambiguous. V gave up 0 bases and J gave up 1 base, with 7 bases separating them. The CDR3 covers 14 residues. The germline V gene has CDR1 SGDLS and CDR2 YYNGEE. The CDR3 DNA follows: TGTGCCAGCAGCGTAGACGGAGGGAACACTGAAGCTTTCTTT. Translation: CASSVDGGNTEAFF.

CDR3 sequence reads: CASSSLGRGAFF. The CDR3 coding sequence is TGTGCCAGCAGCTCACTTGGGCGGGGTGCTTTCTTT. The V call is TRBV7-2, the J call TRBJ1-1; D gene ambiguous. Deletions cut 4 bases from V and 11 bases from J, with 14 bases between. CDR1 SGHTA and CDR2 FQGNSA come from the germline V gene. The CDR3 spans 12 residues.

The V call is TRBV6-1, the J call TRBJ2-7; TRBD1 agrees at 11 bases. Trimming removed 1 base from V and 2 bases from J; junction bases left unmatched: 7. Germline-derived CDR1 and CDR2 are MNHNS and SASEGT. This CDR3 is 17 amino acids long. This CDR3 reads CASSEGTGGGLTYEQYF. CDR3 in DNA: TGTGCCAGCAGTGAAGGGACAGGGGGCGGGTTGACCTACGAGCAGTACTTC.

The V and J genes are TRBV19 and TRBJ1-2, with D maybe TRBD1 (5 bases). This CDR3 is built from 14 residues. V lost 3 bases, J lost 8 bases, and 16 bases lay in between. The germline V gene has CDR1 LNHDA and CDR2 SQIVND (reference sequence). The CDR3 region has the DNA TGTGCCAGTAGTATTTCGCCAGGGCTGGGCGGCTACACCTTC. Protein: CASSISPGLGGYTF.

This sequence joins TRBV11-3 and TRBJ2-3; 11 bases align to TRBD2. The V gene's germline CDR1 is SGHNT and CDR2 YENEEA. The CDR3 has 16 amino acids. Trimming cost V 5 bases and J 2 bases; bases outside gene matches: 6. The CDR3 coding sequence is TGTGCCAGCAGCCCGGGGACTAGCGGCCTCACAGATACGCAGTATTTT. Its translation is CASSPGTSGLTDTQYF.

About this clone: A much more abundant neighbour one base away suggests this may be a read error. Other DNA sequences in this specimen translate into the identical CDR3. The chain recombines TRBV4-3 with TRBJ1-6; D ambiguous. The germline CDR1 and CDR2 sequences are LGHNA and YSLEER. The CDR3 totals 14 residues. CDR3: CASSHLTYNSPLHF. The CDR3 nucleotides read TGCGCCAGCAGCCATTTGACTTATAATTCCCCCCTCCACTTT.

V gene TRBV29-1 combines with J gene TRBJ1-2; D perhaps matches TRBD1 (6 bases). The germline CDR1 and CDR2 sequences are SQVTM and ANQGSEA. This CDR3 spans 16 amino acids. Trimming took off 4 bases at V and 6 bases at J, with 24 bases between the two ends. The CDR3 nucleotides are TGCAGCGTTGCCCCATACTCGCGCACAGGGTTAGATGGCTACACCTTC. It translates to CSVAPYSRTGLDGYTF.

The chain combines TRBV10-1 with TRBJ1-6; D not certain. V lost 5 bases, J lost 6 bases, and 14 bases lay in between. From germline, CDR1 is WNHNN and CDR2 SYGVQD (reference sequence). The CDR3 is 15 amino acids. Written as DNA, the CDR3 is TGCGCCAGCAGTCCGAGCGGAGATTCTAATTCACCCCTCCACTTT. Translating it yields CASSPSGDSNSPLHF.

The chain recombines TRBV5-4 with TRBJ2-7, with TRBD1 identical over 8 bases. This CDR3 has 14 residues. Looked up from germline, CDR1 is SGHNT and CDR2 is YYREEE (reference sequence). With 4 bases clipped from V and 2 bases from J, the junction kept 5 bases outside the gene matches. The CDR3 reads CASSGDRNPYEQYF. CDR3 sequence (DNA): TGTGCCAGCAGCGGGGACAGGAACCCCTACGAGCAGTACTTC. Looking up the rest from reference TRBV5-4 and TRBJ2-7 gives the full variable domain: ETGVTQSPTHLIKTRGQQVTLRCSSQSGHNTVSWYQQALGQGPQFIFQYYREEENGRGNFPPRFSGLQFPNYSSELNVNALELDDSALYLCASSGDRNPYEQYFGPGTRLTVT.

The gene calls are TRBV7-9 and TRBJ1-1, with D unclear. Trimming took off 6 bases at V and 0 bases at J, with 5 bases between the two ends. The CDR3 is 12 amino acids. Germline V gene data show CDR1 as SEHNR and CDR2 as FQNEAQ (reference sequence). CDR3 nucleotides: TGTGCCAGCAGGCTAATGAACACTGAAGCTTTCTTT. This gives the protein CASRLMNTEAFF.

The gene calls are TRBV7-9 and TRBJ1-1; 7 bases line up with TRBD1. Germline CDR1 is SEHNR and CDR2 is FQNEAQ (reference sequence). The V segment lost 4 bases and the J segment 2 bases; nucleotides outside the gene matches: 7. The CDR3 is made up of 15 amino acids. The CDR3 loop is CASSYRTGLNTEAFF. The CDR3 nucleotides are TGTGCCAGCAGCTACCGGACAGGACTCAACACTGAAGCTTTCTTT.

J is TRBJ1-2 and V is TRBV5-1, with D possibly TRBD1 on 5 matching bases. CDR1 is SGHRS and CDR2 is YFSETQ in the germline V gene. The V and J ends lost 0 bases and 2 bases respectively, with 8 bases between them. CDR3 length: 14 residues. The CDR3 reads CASSLEGVNYGYTF. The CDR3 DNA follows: TGCGCCAGCAGCTTGGAAGGGGTGAACTATGGCTACACCTTC. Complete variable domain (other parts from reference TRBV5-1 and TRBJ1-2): KAGVTQTPRYLIKTRGQQVTLSCSPISGHRSVSWYQQTPGQGLQFLFEYFSETQRNKGNFPGRFSGRQFSNSRSEMNVSTLELGDSALYLCASSLEGVNYGYTFGSGTRLTVV.

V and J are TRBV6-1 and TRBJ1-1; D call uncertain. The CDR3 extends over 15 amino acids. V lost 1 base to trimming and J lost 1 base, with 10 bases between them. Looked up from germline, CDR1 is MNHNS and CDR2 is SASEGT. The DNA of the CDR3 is TGTGCCAGCAGTGAAGGGAGTAGCGCGAACACTGAAGCTTTCTTT. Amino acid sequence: CASSEGSSANTEAFF.